These 27 T cell receptor beta chains originate from one sample sequenced in a study of shared clonotypes between healthy human individuals. The repertoire was sequenced with immunoSEQ multiplex PCR; TCRdb's copy has only in-frame clones and lacks some. The repertoire consists of fewer than 2.5 million clones, with approximately 94% occurring once and the leading ten covering 0.36%. Material for sequencing was naive CD4+ T cells from PBMCs. Subset here: CD45RA+ positively selected. All receptors come from a man aged 18 to 29 in good health. Some clones in this sample may be carry-over from other donors' samples.

The rearrangement joins TRBV5-1 to TRBJ2-5, with TRBD2 matching over 8 bases. This CDR3 contains 14 residues. The germline V gene has CDR1 SGHRS and CDR2 YFSETQ. The ends lost 4 bases at V and 1 base at J; junction bases unmatched: 3. The CDR3 sequence is CASSTGTSQETQYF. The CDR3 DNA is TGCGCCAGCAGCACGGGGACTAGCCAAGAGACCCAGTACTTC.

The chain is built from TRBV7-9 and TRBJ2-7, with D uncertain. The CDR3 contains 13 residues. Germline CDR1 SEHNR, CDR2 FQNEAQ (reference sequence). V was pared by 1 base and J by 6 bases, with 10 bases between. The CDR3 nucleotides are TGTGCCAGCAGCTTAGAAGCACCGTCCGAGCAGTACTTC. This gives the protein CASSLEAPSEQYF.

The chain is built from TRBV18 and TRBJ2-1; D perhaps matches TRBD1 (6 bases). The length of the CDR3 is 16 residues. V lost 0 bases and J lost 2, with 11 bases in between. Germline CDR1 and CDR2: KGHSH and LQKENI. The CDR3: CASSPPYRAAYNEQFF. The CDR3 nucleotides read TGTGCCAGCTCACCACCGTACAGGGCAGCCTACAATGAGCAGTTCTTC.

The chain has TRBV28 and TRBJ2-7; a possible D gene is TRBD1 (5 bases). V was clipped by 6 bases and J by 2 bases, with 17 bases between them. The CDR3 runs 15 residues. Per germline, CDR1 MDHEN and CDR2 SYDVKM. CDR3 residues: CASRAGIRVTYEQYF. The CDR3 bases are TGTGCCAGCAGGGCAGGGATTCGGGTCACCTACGAGCAGTACTTC.

This chain uses TRBV27 with TRBJ2-5; D is unresolved. V was clipped by 3 bases and J by 1 base, with 6 bases between them. Germline V gene data show CDR1 as MNHEY and CDR2 as SMNVEV (reference sequence). The CDR3 loop spans 13 amino acids. DNA of the CDR3: TGTGCCAGCAGTTTGAACCTCCAAGAGACCCAGTACTTC. Protein product: CASSLNLQETQYF.

For this clone: Other DNA variants within this sample encode the same CDR3. The V call is TRBV18, the J call TRBJ2-6; D is undetermined. The length of the CDR3 is 13 residues. Germline CDR1 KGHSH, CDR2 LQKENI. V lost 3 bases and J lost 4, with 4 bases in between. The CDR3 region is CASSPSGANVLTF. CDR3 nucleotide sequence: TGTGCCAGCTCACCGTCAGGGGCCAACGTCCTGACTTTC.

This chain uses TRBV4-3 with TRBJ2-3; D gene unclear. Germline V gene sequence: CDR1 LGHNA, CDR2 YSLEER. There are 14 residues in the CDR3. Trimming removed 0 bases from V and 3 bases from J, with 7 bases in between. The CDR3 here is CASSQEIGTDTQYF. The CDR3 coding sequence is TGCGCCAGCAGCCAAGAGATCGGAACAGATACGCAGTATTTT.

As regards this clone: Different DNA sequences within this sample yield the same CDR3. The chain uses TRBV6-1 and TRBJ1-5; D is unclear. Germline lookup yields CDR1 MNHNS and CDR2 SASEGT. The length of the CDR3 is 13 residues. Trimming removed 0 bases at V and 3 bases at J, with 3 bases between. The CDR3 region has the DNA TGTGCCAGCAGTGAAGCCCCCAATCAGCCCCAGCATTTT. This translates into CASSEAPNQPQHF.

This chain connects TRBV28 to TRBJ2-5; tentative D call: TRBD1 (5 bases). The germline V and J ends were trimmed by 4 bases and 4 bases, with 16 bases remaining between them. This CDR3 has 15 residues. Germline-derived CDR1 and CDR2 are MDHEN and SYDVKM. The CDR3 loop is CASSSQRGGVETQYF. The CDR3 coding sequence is TGTGCCAGCAGTTCCCAAAGGGGTGGCGTAGAGACCCAGTACTTC.

The sample holds one count of this clone. The chain carries TRBV7-6 and TRBJ2-1; 7 bases align to TRBD2. This CDR3 has 14 residues. Germline trimming cut 5 bases from V and 8 bases from J; bases unmatched to any gene: 9. Germline CDR1 and CDR2: SGHVS and FNYEAQ. In DNA, the CDR3 is TGTGCCAGCAGCCTTTCCGGGACTAACTATGAGCAGTTCTTC. Its protein product is CASSLSGTNYEQFF. The variable domain in full, with the rest retrieved from reference TRBV7-6 and TRBJ2-1, is GAGVSQSPRYKVTKRGQDVALRCDPISGHVSLYWYRQALGQGPEFLTYFNYEAQQDKSGLPNDRFSAERPEGSISTLTIQRTEQRDSAMYRCASSLSGTNYEQFFGPGTRLTVL.

As for this clone: This CDR3 is also generated by other DNA sequences in the sample. The chain is built from TRBV11-3 and TRBJ2-1; D remains ambiguous. The V end was cut by 1 base, the J end by 1 base, with 8 bases between. CDR3 size: 15 residues. The V gene's germline CDR1 is SGHNT and CDR2 YENEEA. The CDR3 bases are TGTGCCAGCAGCTTAGGTCCCAATTCCTACAATGAGCAGTTCTTC. Protein sequence: CASSLGPNSYNEQFF.

V gene TRBV11-3 combines with J gene TRBJ2-2; D unclear. The CDR3 contains 12 residues. CDR1 and CDR2 from the germline V gene are SGHNT and YENEEA. Between the trimmed V and J ends, which lost 3 bases and 3 bases, there was a span of 2 bases. The CDR3: CASSFDTGELFF. Written as DNA, the CDR3 is TGTGCCAGCAGCTTTGACACCGGGGAGCTGTTTTTT.

The rearrangement links TRBV5-1 to TRBJ2-3; D perhaps matches TRBD1 (7 bases). The CDR3 has 16 amino acids. Between the trimmed V and J ends, which lost 4 bases and 2 bases, there was a span of 17 bases. Germline V gene lookup returns CDR1 SGHRS and CDR2 YFSETQ. The CDR3 nucleotides are TGCGCCAGCAGCACCCAGGGGGGCGGAAACACAGATACGCAGTATTTT. It specifies CASSTQGGGNTDTQYF. The whole variable domain, filled in from reference TRBV5-1 and TRBJ2-3, reads KAGVTQTPRYLIKTRGQQVTLSCSPISGHRSVSWYQQTPGQGLQFLFEYFSETQRNKGNFPGRFSGRQFSNSRSEMNVSTLELGDSALYLCASSTQGGGNTDTQYFGPGTRLTVL.

CDR3 residues: CASSLYGTGELFF. In nucleotides, the CDR3 is TGTGCCAGCAGTTTATACGGCACCGGGGAGCTGTTTTTT. This sequence joins TRBV28 and TRBJ2-2; D is undetermined. This CDR3 spans 13 amino acids. Germline V gives CDR1 MDHEN, CDR2 SYDVKM. Trimming shortened V by 1 base and J by 4 bases, and 4 bases separated the two germline ends.

The chain recombines TRBV6-1 with TRBJ1-1, with 8 bases fitting TRBD1. Germline values: CDR1 MNHNS, CDR2 SASEGT. V shed 8 bases and J 5 bases; nucleotides not matched to a gene: 10. This CDR3 region has 14 residues. CDR3 nucleotides: TGTGCCAGCGTGACGAAAACAGGGGGAACTGAAGCTTTCTTT. It codes for CASVTKTGGTEAFF.

As for this clone: This sample also contains other DNA sequences that code for the same CDR3. The chain recombines TRBV7-9 with TRBJ1-3; no clear D. The germline CDR1 and CDR2 sequences are SEHNR and FQNEAQ (reference sequence). CDR3 size: 12 residues. Trimming took off 5 bases at V and 4 bases at J, with 6 bases between the two ends. CDR3 bases: TGTGCCAGCAGCGTAGGGGGAAACACCATATATTTT. Translated: CASSVGGNTIYF.

This clone was counted only a few times. Other DNA variants within this sample encode the same CDR3. The J gene is TRBJ2-5, the V gene TRBV5-1; 12 nucleotides align to TRBD2. The CDR3 loop spans 15 amino acids. The V and J ends lost 0 bases and 4 bases, in that order; junction bases with no gene match: 1. Germline V gene data show CDR1 as SGHRS and CDR2 as YFSETQ. The CDR3 here is CASSLGLAGVETQYF. The CDR3 DNA follows: TGCGCCAGCAGCTTGGGACTAGCGGGAGTAGAGACCCAGTACTTC.

The CDR3: CAERASGANVLTF. CDR3 coding DNA: TGTGCGGAACGGGCCTCTGGGGCCAACGTCCTGACTTTC. The chain combines TRBV28 with TRBJ2-6; D not resolved. The germline CDR1 and CDR2 sequences are MDHEN and SYDVKM. This CDR3 region has 13 residues.

This clone was observed a handful of times. The gene calls are TRBV2 and TRBJ2-3; 7 positions match TRBD2. CDR1 and CDR2 (germline): SNHLY, FYNNEI. The CDR3 consists of 15 residues. After removal of 6 bases from V and 0 bases from J, the junction contained 6 bases not matched to a gene. In DNA, the CDR3 is TGTGCCAGCAGAGAGACTAGCTTAAGCACAGATACGCAGTATTTT. Amino acids: CASRETSLSTDTQYF.

The chain uses TRBV5-1 and TRBJ2-7, with 9 bases fitting TRBD1. The germline gives CDR1 SGHRS, CDR2 YFSETQ. The CDR3 is 16 amino acids. The V gene end was trimmed by 5 bases and the J gene end by 1 base; junction bases not matched to a gene: 10. The CDR3 sequence is CASSLRVTGGSYEQYF. The DNA of the CDR3 is TGCGCCAGCAGTTTAAGGGTGACAGGGGGATCCTACGAGCAGTACTTC.

This sequence joins TRBV7-6 and TRBJ2-3; 7 positions agree with TRBD1. The germline V gene has CDR1 SGHVS and CDR2 FNYEAQ. The CDR3 is made up of 16 amino acids. The V segment lost 5 bases and the J segment 1 base; nucleotides outside the gene matches: 9. The DNA of the CDR3 is TGTGCCAGCAGCGTGAAGGGGACAGCACGCACAGATACGCAGTATTTT. This sequence encodes CASSVKGTARTDTQYF.

The rearrangement uses TRBV19 and TRBJ1-2; the D gene is possibly TRBD1 (5 bases). Between the trimmed V and J ends, which lost 6 bases and 8 bases, there was a span of 19 bases. Germline CDR1 is LNHDA and CDR2 is SQIVND (reference sequence). The CDR3 covers 14 residues. CDR3 bases: TGTGCCAGTAGACAACAGGACGCCGCGGGCGGCTACACCTTC. This gives the protein CASRQQDAAGGYTF.

The chain links TRBV15 to TRBJ1-2, with no clear D. This CDR3 contains 17 residues. Germline CDR1 reads LNHNV; CDR2 reads YYDKDF (reference sequence). Trimming removed 0 bases from V and 4 bases from J, with 18 bases in between. As DNA, the CDR3 is TGTGCCACCAGCAGAGATCCCGGCAGGCGGCAGGTCTATGGCTACACCTTC. Its protein is CATSRDPGRRQVYGYTF. Supplemented by reference TRBV15 and TRBJ1-2, the full variable domain reads DAMVIQNPRYQVTQFGKPVTLSCSQTLNHNVMYWYQQKSSQAPKLLFHYYDKDFNNEADTPDNFQSRRPNTSFCFLDIRSPGLGDTAMYLCATSRDPGRRQVYGYTFGSGTRLTVV.

V gene TRBV7-9 combines with J gene TRBJ1-5; 10 nucleotides match TRBD1. This CDR3 is 16 amino acids long. Germline-derived CDR1 and CDR2 are SEHNR and FQNEAQ (reference sequence). The J segment lost 2 bases and the V segment lost 4 bases, leaving 5 bases of the junction unmatched. Here the CDR3 DNA reads TGTGCCAGCAGCTCATCCGGGACAGGGGGCAATCAGCCCCAGCATTTT. Its protein is CASSSSGTGGNQPQHF.

The chain couples TRBV27 to TRBJ2-3, with D tentatively TRBD2 (6 bases). V lost 1 base and J 0 bases, leaving 8 bases between the germline ends. The length of the CDR3 is 15 residues. Germline CDR1 is MNHEY and CDR2 is SMNVEV (reference sequence). DNA for the CDR3: TGTGCCAGCAGTTTATTAGCGGATAGCACAGATACGCAGTATTTT. Its translation is CASSLLADSTDTQYF.

The chain employs TRBV27 and TRBJ1-1; D is perhaps TRBD1 (5 bases). V gave up 6 bases and J gave up 4 bases, with 12 bases separating them. Germline CDR1 and CDR2: MNHEY and SMNVEV (reference sequence). This CDR3 comprises 13 residues. The CDR3 DNA follows: TGTGCCAGCAGCAGGCCGACAGCCACTGAAGCTTTCTTT. Amino acids: CASSRPTATEAFF.

The chain recombines TRBV5-4 with TRBJ2-1; D unclear. Trimming pared 2 bases from V and 2 bases from J, leaving 14 bases between. Germline V gene lookup returns CDR1 SGHNT and CDR2 YYREEE (reference sequence). This CDR3 has 16 residues. The CDR3 region is CASSFATLGTYNEQFF. The CDR3 DNA reads as TGTGCCAGCAGCTTCGCGACCTTGGGGACCTACAATGAGCAGTTCTTC.